The 9 T cell receptor beta chains below all came from one sample that was sequenced in a study of cytomegalovirus exposure and HLA in healthy donors. Vbeta (60) and Jbeta (13) primers were used in the PCR. Produced via immunoSEQ multiplex PCR; TCRdb's table is partial and in-frame only. The table has some 120,000 clones, about 70% seen once. Sequencing was performed on PBMCs. These receptors all stem from a woman in her thirties or forties in good health and CMV-seropositive.

This chain connects TRBV7-2 to TRBJ2-7, with 9 positions matching TRBD2. Germline-derived CDR1 and CDR2 are SGHTA and FQGNSA. Trimming at V came to 1 base and at J to 4 bases, leaving 5 bases not matched to a gene. CDR3 length: 15 residues. The CDR3 DNA is TGTGCCAGCAGCTTAGTGGCGGGAGGGTCGTACGAGCAGTACTTC. Translating it yields CASSLVAGGSYEQYF.

The V gene is TRBV9, the J gene TRBJ1-1; 12 bases map to TRBD1. This CDR3 region has 15 residues. Germline CDR1 is SGDLS and CDR2 is YYNGEE. J was trimmed by 3 bases and V by 3 bases; bases with no gene match: 3. As DNA, the CDR3 is TGTGCCAGCAGCGCGGGACAGGGGGCGGACACTGAAGCTTTCTTT. Translating it yields CASSAGQGADTEAFF.

The chain joins TRBV5-1 to TRBJ1-2; D unresolved. From germline, CDR1 is SGHRS and CDR2 YFSETQ. This CDR3 has 12 amino acids. Trimming cost V 7 bases and J 0 bases, with 7 bases left between them. The CDR3 protein is CASRTANYGYTF. Here the CDR3 DNA reads TGCGCCAGCCGAACAGCTAACTATGGCTACACCTTC.

As to this clone: The germline gene is not matched at one end of the junction; a read error may be the cause. The CDR3 nucleotides read TGTGCCAGCAGCCAACAGGGCTGGGCTATAAGCTTC. It is translated as CASSQQGWAISF. The V call is TRBV6-6, the J call TRBJ2-7, with a tentative D call TRBD1 (6 bases). Germline CDR1 and CDR2: MNHNY and SVGAGI (reference sequence). The CDR3 loop spans 12 amino acids.

J is TRBJ1-1 and V is TRBV11-2; no clear D gene. Trimming took 0 bases from V and 7 from J, leaving 12 bases between them. The germline CDR1 and CDR2 sequences are SGHAT and FQNNGV. This CDR3 contains 14 residues. The CDR3 DNA reads TGTGCCAGCAGCTTAGAGTACAGACGAGATGAAGCTTTCTTT. It is translated as CASSLEYRRDEAFF.

In its sample, this clone was seen a few times. The chain combines TRBV6-5 with TRBJ1-1; no reliable D call. In germline, CDR1 is MNHEY, CDR2 SVGAGI. V gave up 6 bases and J gave up 2 bases, with 13 bases separating them. This CDR3 is built from 14 residues. The CDR3 reads CASRRGASNTEAFF. DNA for the CDR3: TGTGCCAGCAGGAGAGGAGCCTCTAACACTGAAGCTTTCTTT.

Only a few counts were recorded for this clone. The chain links TRBV21-1 to TRBJ1-1. TRBV21-1 is tagged as a pseudogene. The CDR3 sequence is 14 residues long. CDR3 loop: CASSKSCGDTEAFF. CDR3 DNA: TGTGCCAGCAGCAAAAGTTGCGGTGACACTGAAGCTTTCTTT.

The table lists this clone with a few counts. V is TRBV6-1 and J is TRBJ1-1; 7 nucleotides match TRBD1. The length of the CDR3 is 15 residues. The V and J ends lost 5 bases and 1 base, in that order; junction bases with no gene match: 7. CDR1 is MNHNS, CDR2 SASEGT, per germline. The CDR3 loop is CASSKRGLANTEAFF. In DNA, the CDR3 is TGTGCCAGCAGTAAGAGGGGGCTTGCGAACACTGAAGCTTTCTTT.

The chain employs TRBV5-1 and TRBJ1-2; a possible D gene is TRBD1 (5 bases). From germline, CDR1 is SGHRS and CDR2 YFSETQ. Trimming pared 0 bases from V and 9 bases from J, leaving 15 bases between. The CDR3 covers 14 residues. The CDR3 bases are TGCGCCAGCAGCTTGGGCCAGGGCTATGAGAGCTACACCTTC. Protein sequence: CASSLGQGYESYTF.